The 31 T cell receptor beta chains given below trace back to one sample, sequenced in a study of Tregs in tolerant kidney transplant recipients. Assay: immunoSEQ multiplex PCR; the TCRdb copy retains only in-frame clones and omits some. This sample carries more than 30,000 clones, with 13% to 15% going to the ten biggest clones. Sequencing used CD8+ T cells from blood, obtained before the transplant. Source of these receptors: a human donor who received a combined kidney and bone marrow transplant.

The DNA read from the CDR3 is TGTGCCAGCAGCCAAGCGCTACAGGGGTTTGTCGAG. It yields the protein CASSQALQGFVE. In full, the CDR3 is CASSQALQGFVEQYF. The chain combines TRBV14 with TRBJ2-7; TRBD1 aligns across 7 bases. The CDR3 end falls 3 residues outside the read, so it is completed with the germline J gene. The CDR3 is made up of 15 amino acids. The germline CDR1 and CDR2 sequences are SGHDN and FVKESK. The V and J ends lost 1 base and 6 bases, in that order; junction bases with no gene match: 9.

On this clone itself: Read sequence stops 3 residues before the CDR3 end, and the germline J gene provides the missing end. The chain employs TRBV2 and TRBJ1-6; a possible D gene is TRBD1 (6 bases). V lost 6 bases, J lost 2 bases, and 11 bases lay in between. The CDR3 length is 15 residues. Looked up from germline, CDR1 is SNHLY and CDR2 is FYNNEI. CDR3: CASRPTGPYNSPLHF. The sequenced CDR3 bases are TGTGCCAGCAGACCCACAGGGCCCTATAATTCACCC. Variable domain in full (rest from reference TRBV2 and TRBJ1-6): EPEVTQTPSHQVTQMGQEVILRCVPISNHLYFYWYRQILGQKVEFLVSFYNNEISEKSEIFDDQFSVERPDGSNFTLKIRSTKLEDSAMYFCASRPTGPYNSPLHFGNGTRLTVT.

Regarding this clone: The read stops 3 residues short of the end of the CDR3; the missing end is completed from the germline J gene. The chain has TRBV30 and TRBJ1-2; a possible D gene is TRBD1 (6 bases). Germline V gene lookup returns CDR1 GTSNPN and CDR2 SVGIG (reference sequence). This CDR3 is 14 amino acids long. Partial CDR3 DNA: TGTGCCTGGAGCTGGGGGCGAGGGCTGGGGGGC. Residues: CAWSWGRGLGG. The full CDR3 protein reads CAWSWGRGLGGYTF. Full variable domain (remainder filled in from reference TRBV30 and TRBJ1-2): SQTIHQWPATLVQPVGSPLSLECTVEGTSNPNLYWYRQAAGRGLQLLFYSVGIGQISSEVPQNLSASRPQDRQFILSSKKLLLSDSGFYLCAWSWGRGLGGYTFGSGTRLTVV.

The CDR3 DNA, read in part, is TGCGCCAGCAGCTTGTATCCCTCCCCTTTTGGCGGGAGATTCTACGAG. It specifies CASSLYPSPFGGRFYE. The whole CDR3 sequence is CASSLYPSPFGGRFYEQYF. The V and J genes are TRBV5-1 and TRBJ2-7; TRBD2 aligns across 7 bases. Read coverage stops 3 residues before the CDR3 terminus; the germline J gene supplies the remainder. The junction had 19 bases not matched to a gene; V was cut back by 1 base and J by 3 bases. The germline CDR1 and CDR2 sequences are SGHRS and YFSETQ. The length of the CDR3 is 19 residues.

Remarks on this clone: The read gets to within 3 residues of the CDR3 end, and the germline J gene fills in the rest. This rearrangement joins TRBV19 to TRBJ2-7; TRBD2 agrees at 14 bases. Germline CDR1 LNHDA, CDR2 SQIVND (reference sequence). This CDR3 is built from 15 residues. Germline trimming cut 5 bases from V and 5 bases from J; bases unmatched to any gene: 5. The chain's CDR3 is CASSPGLAGANEQYF. The CDR3 bases that were read are TGTGCCAGTAGTCCGGGACTAGCGGGAGCTAACGAG.

Concerning this clone: The read falls 3 residues short of the CDR3 end, and the missing part is taken from the germline J gene. This chain uses TRBV7-9 with TRBJ2-7; 11 nucleotides match TRBD2. The J segment lost 3 bases and the V segment lost 1 base, leaving 2 bases of the junction unmatched. This CDR3 has 15 residues. Germline assignment: CDR1 SEHNR and CDR2 FQNEAQ (reference sequence). CDR3 DNA, as far as it was read: TGTGCCAGCAGCTTAGTTAGCGGGAGGGGCTACGAG. This translates into CASSLVSGRGYE. The complete CDR3 reads CASSLVSGRGYEQYF.

Worth noting for this clone: The CDR3 is cut off 3 residues early in the read; its end comes from the germline J gene. The chain is built from TRBV28 and TRBJ2-3, with D tentatively TRBD1 (6 bases). The CDR3 sequence is 16 residues long. CDR1 and CDR2 (germline): MDHEN, SYDVKM. Trimming stripped 1 base from V and 3 bases from J, with 14 bases between. Here the CDR3 reads CASSLSRGQNTDTQYF. The sequenced CDR3 bases are TGTGCCAGCAGTTTATCGAGAGGACAGAATACAGATACG.

With regard to this clone: The read halts 3 residues ahead of the CDR3 end, with the missing end drawn from the germline J gene. The rearrangement uses TRBV19 and TRBJ2-7; weak D call: TRBD1 (7 bases). V was clipped by 3 bases and J by 6 bases, with 18 bases between them. The CDR3 totals 15 residues. CDR1 is LNHDA and CDR2 is SQIVND in the germline V gene (reference sequence). The sequenced CDR3 bases are TGTGCCAGTAGTATTCTCAGCGGAGGGGGCCGCGAG. Protein sequence: CASSILSGGGRE. The full CDR3 protein reads CASSILSGGGREQYF. Full variable domain (outside the CDR3, taken from reference TRBV19 and TRBJ2-7): DGGITQSPKYLFRKEGQNVTLSCEQNLNHDAMYWYRQDPGQGLRLIYYSQIVNDFQKGDIAEGYSVSREKKESFPLTVTSAQKNPTAFYLCASSILSGGGREQYFGPGTRLTVT.

Points on this clone: The CDR3 goes on 3 residues after the read ends, and that part is filled in from the germline J gene. The chain uses TRBV20-1 and TRBJ2-1; D perhaps matches TRBD2 (7 bases). Germline V gives CDR1 DFQATT, CDR2 SNEGSKA (reference sequence). The CDR3 sequence is 16 residues long. Trimming left V 4 bases short and J 3 bases short, with 19 bases between. The covered CDR3 bases are TGCAGTGCTAACGGGGGGCCAACGACAAACTACAATGAG. Its protein product is CSANGGPTTNYNE. The full CDR3 sequence reads CSANGGPTTNYNEQFF.

Concerning this clone itself: The sequence runs out 3 residues before the end of the CDR3; the remainder is reconstructed from the germline J gene. The chain combines TRBV5-5 with TRBJ2-7; maybe TRBD1 (5 bases). Germline V gene data show CDR1 as SGHKS and CDR2 as YYEKEE (reference sequence). The V gene lost 2 bases and the J gene lost 2 bases, with 14 bases spanning the gap. The CDR3 covers 15 residues. The part of the CDR3 DNA that was read is TGTGCCAGCAGCTTTGGGGCTAGTAGCCCCTACGAG. Its translation: CASSFGASSPYE. The complete CDR3 sequence is CASSFGASSPYEQYF.

Regarding this clone: The CDR3 goes on 3 residues after the read ends, and that part is filled in from the germline J gene. The genes are TRBV7-8 and TRBJ1-4; a weak D match, TRBD1 (5 bases). Germline CDR1 and CDR2: SGHVS and FQNEAQ. The V end was cut by 7 bases, the J end by 0 bases, with 15 bases between. The CDR3 has 16 amino acids. CDR3 in amino acids: CASISDSVATNEKLFF. The covered CDR3 bases are TGTGCCAGCATCTCCGACAGTGTTGCAACTAATGAAAAA.

Worth noting for this clone: Sequencing ends 3 residues short of the CDR3 end; the germline J gene provides the rest. The V and J genes are TRBV7-9 and TRBJ2-7; no clear D. V lost 6 bases, J lost 2 bases, and 14 bases lay in between. The CDR3 totals 14 residues. CDR1 is SEHNR and CDR2 is FQNEAQ in the germline V gene (reference sequence). CDR3 bases read: TGTGCCAGCAGTACCCCGACTGCTCCCTACGAG. This gives the protein CASSTPTAPYE. The whole CDR3 protein is CASSTPTAPYEQYF.

Concerning this clone: The read terminates 3 residues ahead of where the CDR3 ends, so the germline J gene completes it. This sequence joins TRBV29-1 and TRBJ1-2; the match to TRBD1 covers 8 bases. Germline CDR1 and CDR2: SQVTM and ANQGSEA. CDR3 length: 13 residues. CDR3 DNA, as far as it was read: TGCAGCGTTGAACGGCAGGGGGCCTGGGGC. Amino acids: CSVERQGAWG. The whole CDR3 protein is CSVERQGAWGYTF.

Of note for this clone: Coverage ceases 3 residues before the CDR3 finishes, and the germline J gene fills in the end. This chain uses TRBV20-1 with TRBJ2-7; D might be TRBD1 (5 bases). V was clipped by 1 base and J by 3 bases, with 13 bases between them. The CDR3 consists of 14 residues. Germline V gene sequence: CDR1 DFQATT, CDR2 SNEGSKA (reference sequence). Incomplete CDR3 DNA: TGCAGTGCTAGAGGGATTCAGGGATTCTACGAG. This encodes CSARGIQGFYE. The entire CDR3 protein is CSARGIQGFYEQYF.

The CDR3 loop reads CASKTEVNEQFF. CDR3 DNA (partial): TGTGCCAGTAAAACAGAGGTGAATGAG. The chain is built from TRBV7-9 and TRBJ2-1; D is ambiguous. The DNA ends 3 residues before the CDR3 does, and the rest of the CDR3 is filled in from the germline J gene. Trimming shortened V by 9 bases and J by 7 bases, and 13 bases separated the two germline ends. The CDR3 has 12 amino acids. From germline, CDR1 is SEHNR and CDR2 FQNEAQ (reference sequence).

To note about this clone: The read comes to an end 3 residues before the CDR3 does, leaving the germline J gene to fill in the end. The chain links TRBV30 to TRBJ2-7, with TRBD1 identical over 10 bases. Trimming took 5 bases from V and 4 from J; bases not matched to a gene: 5. The CDR3 consists of 13 residues. Germline-derived CDR1 and CDR2 are GTSNPN and SVGIG (reference sequence). CDR3 loop: CAWLRTGGYEQYF. The sequenced CDR3 bases are TGTGCCTGGCTACGGACAGGGGGATACGAG. Based on the CDR3 plus reference TRBV30 and TRBJ2-7, the full variable domain is SQTIHQWPATLVQPVGSPLSLECTVEGTSNPNLYWYRQAAGRGLQLLFYSVGIGQISSEVPQNLSASRPQDRQFILSSKKLLLSDSGFYLCAWLRTGGYEQYFGPGTRLTVT.

A remark on this clone: The read halts 3 residues ahead of the CDR3 end, with the missing end drawn from the germline J gene. The V and J genes are TRBV6-1 and TRBJ2-1; D perhaps matches TRBD2 (5 bases). The CDR3 sequence is 15 residues long. Trimming left V 4 bases short and J 7 bases short, with 17 bases between. Looked up from germline, CDR1 is MNHNS and CDR2 is SASEGT. The CDR3 here is CASSGVDSTWNEQFF. The part of the CDR3 DNA that was read is TGTGCCAGCAGTGGTGTGGACTCTACTTGGAATGAG.

A remark on this clone: The read gets to within 3 residues of the CDR3 end, and the germline J gene fills in the rest. This chain connects TRBV19 to TRBJ1-2, with TRBD1 matching 9 bases. V shed 5 bases, J shed 5 bases, and the junction held 6 bases outside the gene matches. From germline, CDR1 is LNHDA and CDR2 SQIVND (reference sequence). CDR3 length equals 14 residues. The CDR3 protein is CASSWGTGIYGYTF. CDR3 DNA (partial): TGTGCCAGTAGTTGGGGGACAGGGATTTATGGC.

On this clone itself: The read terminates 3 residues before the CDR3 end, so the remaining end is supplied by the germline J gene. This sequence joins TRBV9 and TRBJ2-1; TRBD2 agrees at 12 bases. Germline CDR1 SGDLS, CDR2 YYNGEE. This CDR3 region has 15 residues. J was trimmed by 6 bases and V by 1 base; bases with no gene match: 2. The CDR3 DNA, read in part, is TGTGCCAGCAGCGTACTGGGACTAGCGGGCAATGAG. Protein: CASSVLGLAGNE. From start to end, the CDR3 is CASSVLGLAGNEQFF. Based on the CDR3 plus reference TRBV9 and TRBJ2-1, the full variable domain is DSGVTQTPKHLITATGQRVTLRCSPRSGDLSVYWYQQSLDQGLQFLIQYYNGEERAKGNILERFSAQQFPDLHSELNLSSLELGDSALYFCASSVLGLAGNEQFFGPGTRLTVL.

On this clone: The read halts 3 residues ahead of the CDR3 end, with the missing end drawn from the germline J gene. The chain couples TRBV29-1 to TRBJ1-2, with D possibly being TRBD1 (5 bases). This CDR3 has 13 amino acids. Germline V gene lookup returns CDR1 SQVTM and CDR2 ANQGSEA. V lost 7 bases and J 3 bases, leaving 15 bases between the germline ends. CDR3 bases read: TGCAGCGCTCCGACAGCCGCAGACTATGGC. The encoded protein is CSAPTAADYG. The whole CDR3 protein reads CSAPTAADYGYTF. Combining the CDR3 with reference TRBV29-1 and TRBJ1-2 gives the whole variable domain SAVISQKPSRDICQRGTSLTIQCQVDSQVTMMFWYRQQPGQSLTLIATANQGSEATYESGFVIDKFPISRPNLTFSTLTVSNMSPEDSSIYLCSAPTAADYGYTFGSGTRLTVV.

With respect to this clone: The read comes to an end 3 residues before the CDR3 does, leaving the germline J gene to fill in the end. The chain employs TRBV19 and TRBJ2-1; 8 nucleotides line up with TRBD2. Germline CDR1 LNHDA, CDR2 SQIVND (reference sequence). The J segment lost 2 bases and the V segment lost 7 bases, leaving 7 bases of the junction unmatched. The CDR3 contains 15 residues. CDR3 amino acids: CASTLSGSPYNEQFF. CDR3 bases read: TGTGCCAGTACCTTAAGCGGGAGTCCCTACAATGAG. Combining the CDR3 with reference TRBV19 and TRBJ2-1 gives the whole variable domain DGGITQSPKYLFRKEGQNVTLSCEQNLNHDAMYWYRQDPGQGLRLIYYSQIVNDFQKGDIAEGYSVSREKKESFPLTVTSAQKNPTAFYLCASTLSGSPYNEQFFGPGTRLTVL.

The CDR3: CASSLGLNNEKLFF. Partial CDR3 DNA: TGCGCCAGCAGCTTGGGACTGAATAATGAAAAA. V gene TRBV5-1 combines with J gene TRBJ1-4; D is ambiguous. With the read ending 3 residues before the CDR3 end, the germline J gene is used to fill in that end. V was cut by 0 bases and J by 4 bases, with 7 bases left in between. Germline CDR1 SGHRS, CDR2 YFSETQ. The CDR3 covers 14 residues.

Remarks on this clone: The read stops 3 residues short of the end of the CDR3; the missing end is completed from the germline J gene. V is TRBV12-3 or TRBV12-4 and J is TRBJ2-1, with D maybe TRBD2 (6 bases). The CDR3 totals 15 residues. Trimming stripped 3 bases from V and 3 bases from J, with 12 bases between. The sequenced part of the CDR3 DNA is TGTGCCAGCAGTTTCTGGCGGGGAGACTACAATGAG. It translates to CASSFWRGDYNE. The CDR3 as a whole reads CASSFWRGDYNEQFF.

Concerning this clone itself: The read terminates 3 residues ahead of where the CDR3 ends, so the germline J gene completes it. This chain connects TRBV29-1 to TRBJ2-2, with D possibly matching TRBD1 (6 bases). V shed 6 bases and J shed 2 bases, with 10 bases lying between them. Germline-derived CDR1 and CDR2 are SQVTM and ANQGSEA. The CDR3 loop spans 13 amino acids. CDR3 amino acids: CSVQGLNTGELFF. CDR3 DNA (partial): TGCAGCGTCCAGGGGCTTAACACCGGGGAG.

Concerning this clone itself: From the germline J gene comes the end of the CDR3, since the read stops 3 residues before it. The chain employs TRBV4-1 and TRBJ2-7, with a possible D match to TRBD1 (6 bases). V lost 0 bases to trimming and J lost 4 bases, with 16 bases between them. The CDR3 runs to 16 residues. Germline V gives CDR1 MGHRA, CDR2 YSYEKL. CDR3 DNA (partial): TGCGCCAGCAGCCAAGATTCCGAGACAGGTAGTTACGAG. Protein sequence: CASSQDSETGSYE. The whole CDR3 protein reads CASSQDSETGSYEQYF.

As regards this clone: Read data end 3 residues before the CDR3 end; the end is taken from the germline J gene. The V and J genes are TRBV5-5 and TRBJ2-2, with 7 bases that match TRBD1. The CDR3 consists of 14 residues. The ends lost 2 bases at V and 6 bases at J; junction bases unmatched: 4. The germline CDR1 and CDR2 sequences are SGHKS and YYEKEE (reference sequence). The CDR3 spells CASSLRQGAGELFF. CDR3 DNA, as far as it was read: TGTGCCAGCAGCTTACGACAGGGAGCCGGGGAG.

About this clone itself: The CDR3 end lies 3 residues beyond the end of the read and is filled in from the germline J gene. The chain recombines TRBV11-2 with TRBJ2-5, with 7 bases matching TRBD1. Germline-derived CDR1 and CDR2 are SGHAT and FQNNGV. The CDR3 loop spans 13 amino acids. The sequenced part of the CDR3 DNA is TGTGCCAGCAGCTTAGAGGGGACAGATACC. Amino acid sequence: CASSLEGTDT. The CDR3, in full, reads CASSLEGTDTQYF.

A note on this clone: The read stops 3 residues short of the end of the CDR3; the missing end is completed from the germline J gene. V usage is TRBV28 and J usage is TRBJ2-1, with 7 bases identical to TRBD1. CDR1 is MDHEN, CDR2 SYDVKM, per germline. The CDR3 is made up of 12 amino acids. V lost 6 bases, J lost 9 bases, and 5 bases stayed unmatched. CDR3 in amino acids: CASRRQGSEQFF. Partial CDR3 DNA: TGTGCCAGCAGAAGACAGGGTAGTGAG.

With regard to this clone: The read is 3 residues too short to cover the CDR3 end, so that end is filled in from the germline J gene. The chain has TRBV19 and TRBJ1-3; perhaps TRBD1 as D (6 bases). CDR1 is LNHDA, CDR2 SQIVND, per germline (reference sequence). V lost 7 bases and J lost 0, with 19 bases in between. The CDR3 runs 17 residues. CDR3 loop: CASTRNGQFLSGNTIYF. The sequenced part of the CDR3 DNA is TGTGCCAGTACCAGAAACGGACAGTTTCTCTCTGGAAACACC.

Details on this clone: The read terminates 3 residues ahead of where the CDR3 ends, so the germline J gene completes it. This chain uses TRBV19 with TRBJ1-1; weak D call: TRBD1 (5 bases). This CDR3 comprises 14 residues. Trimming removed 3 bases at V and 1 base at J, with 9 bases between. Germline V gene data show CDR1 as LNHDA and CDR2 as SQIVND (reference sequence). The CDR3 DNA, read in part, is TGTGCCAGTAGTATCGGGGGGTGGAACACTGAA. It yields the protein CASSIGGWNTE. The full CDR3 is CASSIGGWNTEAFF.

A remark on this clone: The sequenced fragment ends 3 residues before the CDR3 boundary, so the rest is inferred from the germline J gene. J is TRBJ1-1 and V is TRBV19; 7 nucleotides align to TRBD1. Per the germline V gene, CDR1 is LNHDA and CDR2 is SQIVND (reference sequence). The V and J ends lost 6 bases and 0 bases, in that order; junction bases with no gene match: 7. The CDR3 spans 15 residues. This CDR3 reads CASSLTGWVNTEAFF. The sequenced CDR3 bases are TGTGCCAGTAGCCTGACAGGGTGGGTGAACACTGAA.